This T cell receptor (beta chain) originates from a study of T cell repertoires in cytomegalovirus infection. Study background: Recently identified HLA-C-restricted and well-studied HLA-B-restricted CMV epitopes were used. Matching HLA type and CMV infection were both indicated by public TCR beta signatures.

This clonotype was seen more than once but under ten times. What it binds is unknown. Each CDR3 protein gets one entry after TCRdb re-called the reads with MiXCR. This sample carries about 70,000 distinct CDR3 sequences, more than 20% of them seen once, and the ten largest clones take 55% to 75%. This TCR derives from a human donor in good health (CMV status not recorded). Some clones in this sample may be carry-over from other donors' samples. The sample was CD8+ T cells from cultured PBMCs, taken from culture after CMV antigen stimulation.

CDR3 bases: TGTGCCACCGAAGTTGACAGGGGAGGAAACACCATATATTTT. It encodes CATEVDRGGNTIYF. This sequence joins TRBV10-3 and TRBJ1-3, with TRBD1 matching 8 bases. The germline gives CDR1 ENHRY, CDR2 SYGVKD. V lost 10 bases and J lost 4; bases outside the gene matches: 9. This CDR3 is 14 amino acids long.